Presented here are 29 T cell receptor beta chains from one specimen sequenced in a study of spatial heterogeneity in lung cancer. TCRdb analysed the 5' RACE reads with MiXCR anew, one entry per CDR3 protein. Seen here are about 2,300 distinct CDR3 sequences, around 20% observed once, and the top ten hold 24%. Study-wide points: The number of expanded tumor alpha and beta chains correlated with mutation number.

The antigens for these receptors are not known. This sample's time point: sample taken at primary tumor resection. Source: lung tumor tissue, taken at surgery. The source of these receptors is a male donor with early-stage non-small cell lung cancer.

At least ten counts were recorded for this clonotype. V and J are TRBV14 and TRBJ2-7; 9 bases are shared with TRBD2. Per the germline V gene, CDR1 is SGHDN and CDR2 is FVKESK. Trimming took 3 bases from V and 2 from J; bases not matched to a gene: 5. The CDR3 runs 15 residues. Here the CDR3 DNA reads TGTGCCAGCAGCCAGTTTGGCGGGAGGGCCTACGAGCAGTACTTC. Translating it yields CASSQFGGRAYEQYF. Together with reference TRBV14 and TRBJ2-7, the CDR3 gives the full variable domain: EAGVTQFPSHSVIEKGQTVTLRCDPISGHDNLYWYRRVMGKEIKFLLHFVKESKQDESGMPNNRFLAERTGGTYSTLKVQPAELEDSGVYFCASSQFGGRAYEQYFGPGTRLTVT.

This clonotype was counted ten times or more. The gene calls are TRBV5-6 and TRBJ1-4; D unresolved. The CDR3 is 16 amino acids. Trimming took 1 base from V and 4 from J, leaving 14 bases between them. CDR1 and CDR2 (germline): SGHDT, YYEEEE. The CDR3 nucleotides are TGTGCCAGCAGCTTGCGGGTCCAGATTCTTAATGAAAAACTGTTTTTT. It yields the protein CASSLRVQILNEKLFF. Full variable domain (missing parts from reference TRBV5-6 and TRBJ1-4): DAGVTQSPTHLIKTRGQQVTLRCSPKSGHDTVSWYQQALGQGPQFIFQYYEEEERQRGNFPDRFSGHQFPNYSSELNVNALLLGDSALYLCASSLRVQILNEKLFFGSGTQLSVL.

This clonotype is labeled medium-sized. This chain links TRBV29-1 with TRBJ1-2; D ambiguous. This CDR3 spans 14 amino acids. Germline CDR1 reads SQVTM; CDR2 reads ANQGSEA. Trimming removed 0 bases from V and 5 bases from J, with 13 bases in between. Written as DNA, the CDR3 is TGCAGCGTTGAAGAGGAAGCACAGACGTATGGCTACACCTTC. Residues: CSVEEEAQTYGYTF. Complete variable domain (other parts from reference TRBV29-1 and TRBJ1-2): SAVISQKPSRDICQRGTSLTIQCQVDSQVTMMFWYRQQPGQSLTLIATANQGSEATYESGFVIDKFPISRPNLTFSTLTVSNMSPEDSSIYLCSVEEEAQTYGYTFGSGTRLTVV.

A word on this clonotype: This may be a read error, as it is one base from a much larger clone. This chain links TRBV20-1 with TRBJ2-3, with D perhaps TRBD2 (6 bases). CDR3 length equals 16 residues. Germline CDR1 reads DFQATT; CDR2 reads SNEGSKA (reference sequence). CDR3 bases: TGCAATGCTAGAGATCGAAGGCGGGGCGGGGTTGATACGCAGTATTTT. This sequence encodes CNARDRRRGGVDTQYF.

This clonotype was seen ten or more times. The V and J genes are TRBV5-1 and TRBJ1-1, with D unresolved. The CDR3 length is 14 residues. V lost 0 bases and J lost 1, with 7 bases in between. Germline loops: CDR1 SGHRS, CDR2 YFSETQ. CDR3 region: CASSLAGQNTEAFF. As DNA, the CDR3 is TGCGCCAGCAGCTTGGCCGGCCAGAACACTGAAGCTTTCTTT.

The chain employs TRBV6-5 and TRBJ2-1, with TRBD1 matching over 9 bases. Looked up from germline, CDR1 is MNHEY and CDR2 is SVGAGI. J was trimmed by 4 bases and V by 6 bases; bases with no gene match: 1. This CDR3 is built from 13 residues. The CDR3 loop is CASRGQGYNEQFF. CDR3 DNA sequence: TGTGCCAGCAGAGGACAGGGGTACAATGAGCAGTTCTTC.

This chain uses TRBV5-1 with TRBJ2-1; D possibly corresponds to TRBD2 (6 bases). The CDR3 loop spans 14 amino acids. CDR1 and CDR2 (germline): SGHRS, YFSETQ. V shed 2 bases and J shed 5 bases, with 11 bases lying between them. CDR3 in DNA: TGCGCCAGCAGCTTTATCCTAGCGAACAATGAGCAGTTCTTC. The encoded protein is CASSFILANNEQFF. Filled out from reference TRBV5-1 and TRBJ2-1, the complete variable domain reads KAGVTQTPRYLIKTRGQQVTLSCSPISGHRSVSWYQQTPGQGLQFLFEYFSETQRNKGNFPGRFSGRQFSNSRSEMNVSTLELGDSALYLCASSFILANNEQFFGPGTRLTVL.

The chain joins TRBV9 to TRBJ2-3, with TRBD2 matching 12 bases. The CDR3 covers 17 residues. V lost 0 bases to trimming and J lost 4 bases; unmatched junction nucleotides: 6. In germline, CDR1 is SGDLS, CDR2 YYNGEE. The CDR3 spells CASSVASGGAPADTQYF. Written as DNA, the CDR3 is TGTGCCAGCAGCGTAGCTAGCGGGGGGGCCCCGGCAGATACGCAGTATTTT. Full variable domain (remainder filled in from reference TRBV9 and TRBJ2-3): DSGVTQTPKHLITATGQRVTLRCSPRSGDLSVYWYQQSLDQGLQFLIQYYNGEERAKGNILERFSAQQFPDLHSELNLSSLELGDSALYFCASSVASGGAPADTQYFGPGTRLTVL.

This clonotype appeared a few times. The rearrangement uses TRBV30 and TRBJ2-4; TRBD1 agrees at 7 bases. In germline, CDR1 is GTSNPN, CDR2 SVGIG (reference sequence). Trimming removed 5 bases from V and 0 bases from J; junction bases left unmatched: 4. The CDR3 contains 14 residues. This chain's CDR3 is CAWGGQLAKNIQYF. The CDR3 coding sequence is TGTGCCTGGGGGGGACAGCTAGCCAAAAACATTCAGTACTTC. The variable domain in full, completed from reference TRBV30 and TRBJ2-4, reads SQTIHQWPATLVQPVGSPLSLECTVEGTSNPNLYWYRQAAGRGLQLLFYSVGIGQISSEVPQNLSASRPQDRQFILSSKKLLLSDSGFYLCAWGGQLAKNIQYFGAGTRLSVL.

The sample holds a few counts of this clonotype. The chain uses TRBV6-1 and TRBJ1-1; D gene ambiguous. Germline CDR1 and CDR2: MNHNS and SASEGT. CDR3 length: 13 amino acids. The V and J ends lost 7 bases and 1 base respectively, with 10 bases between them. The CDR3 reads CASTYDGNTEAFF. The CDR3, as DNA: TGTGCCAGCACTTACGACGGGAACACTGAAGCTTTCTTT.

The table lists this clonotype with a few counts. V usage is TRBV27 and J usage is TRBJ1-5; 10 bases match TRBD1. The junction had 3 bases not matched to a gene; V was cut back by 5 bases and J by 2 bases. The germline V gene encodes CDR1 MNHEY and CDR2 SMNVEV (reference sequence). The CDR3 totals 15 residues. The DNA for the CDR3 is TGTGCCAGCAGTGACAGGGGGCCGGGCAATCAGCCCCAGCATTTT. Amino acids: CASSDRGPGNQPQHF.

This chain connects TRBV12-3 or TRBV12-4 to TRBJ2-1, with TRBD1 as a possible D gene (6 bases). The V end lost 4 bases, the J end lost 8 bases, and 9 bases lay between the germline ends. This CDR3 spans 12 amino acids. The CDR3 DNA reads TGTGCCAGCAGTTCACAGGGTTATGAGCAGTTCTTC. The encoded protein is CASSSQGYEQFF.

This clonotype is medium-sized in the sample. J is TRBJ1-2 and V is TRBV28, with 8 bases lining up with TRBD1. Unmatched junction bases numbered 9, after V lost 5 bases and J lost 4 bases. Germline V CDR1 and CDR2: MDHEN, SYDVKM. The CDR3 length is 15 residues. The CDR3 bases are TGTGCCAGCAGTCCCCGGACAGGGATTCTCTATGGCTACACCTTC. This sequence encodes CASSPRTGILYGYTF.

This clonotype has only a few counts. The chain couples TRBV11-2 to TRBJ2-3, with D possibly TRBD1 on 6 matching bases. CDR3 length: 14 amino acids. V shed 4 bases and J shed 0 bases, with 8 bases lying between them. Germline V gene sequence: CDR1 SGHAT, CDR2 FQNNGV. DNA for the CDR3: TGTGCCAGCAGCTGGGACACCAGCACAGATACGCAGTATTTT. Its translation: CASSWDTSTDTQYF.

This clonotype was seen a few times. The V call is TRBV5-1, the J call TRBJ1-3, with D uncertain. Germline V gives CDR1 SGHRS, CDR2 YFSETQ. The CDR3 covers 16 residues. V lost 2 bases, J lost 0 bases, and 12 bases lay in between. The CDR3 loop reads CASSFDGKLSGNTIYF. The CDR3 DNA is TGCGCCAGCAGCTTCGACGGGAAACTCTCTGGAAACACCATATATTTT. The variable domain in full, with the rest retrieved from reference TRBV5-1 and TRBJ1-3, is KAGVTQTPRYLIKTRGQQVTLSCSPISGHRSVSWYQQTPGQGLQFLFEYFSETQRNKGNFPGRFSGRQFSNSRSEMNVSTLELGDSALYLCASSFDGKLSGNTIYFGEGSWLTVV.

In its sample, this clonotype ranks as medium-sized. The chain employs TRBV5-1 and TRBJ1-1; D remains ambiguous. CDR3 size: 15 residues. CDR1 is SGHRS, CDR2 YFSETQ, per germline. The V and J ends lost 0 bases and 5 bases respectively, with 14 bases between them. The CDR3 DNA reads TGCGCCAGCAGCTTGGGGGCGCACCCTCCAACTGAAGCTTTCTTT. It encodes CASSLGAHPPTEAFF.

The gene calls are TRBV19 and TRBJ2-2; 7 positions match TRBD1. Germline trimming cut 3 bases from V and 6 bases from J; bases unmatched to any gene: 4. Looked up from germline, CDR1 is LNHDA and CDR2 is SQIVND (reference sequence). There are 14 residues in the CDR3. Written as DNA, the CDR3 is TGTGCCAGTAGTATCGACAGGGTCGCCGGGGAGCTGTTTTTT. Amino acids: CASSIDRVAGELFF.

This clonotype was found a few times. This rearrangement joins TRBV6-1 to TRBJ1-2; D remains unclear. The CDR3 has 14 residues. V lost 3 bases, J lost 3 bases, and 11 bases lay in between. Germline-derived CDR1 and CDR2 are MNHNS and SASEGT. The CDR3 sequence is CASSDEAGYYGYTF. CDR3 bases: TGTGCCAGCAGTGACGAGGCGGGGTACTATGGCTACACCTTC.

The chain's CDR3 is CASSLGATNEQFF. CDR3 in DNA: TGTGCCAGCAGCCTAGGGGCCACCAATGAGCAGTTCTTC. The genes are TRBV11-2 and TRBJ2-1; TRBD1 is a possible D gene (5 bases). The CDR3 is made up of 13 amino acids. Germline CDR1 reads SGHAT; CDR2 reads FQNNGV. V dropped 5 bases and J dropped 6 bases, with 11 bases sitting between them.

By sample share, this clonotype is medium-sized. The CDR3 reads CASSFSGPISGNTIYF. The CDR3 DNA follows: TGTGCCAGCAGTTTCTCGGGACCCATCTCTGGAAACACCATATATTTT. This chain joins TRBV28 and TRBJ1-3; tentatively, D is TRBD1 (5 bases). V was cut by 3 bases and J by 0 bases, with 12 bases left in between. The germline V gene has CDR1 MDHEN and CDR2 SYDVKM. CDR3 length: 16 amino acids. The full variable domain, with the rest looked up from reference TRBV28 and TRBJ1-3, is DVKVTQSSRYLVKRTGEKVFLECVQDMDHENMFWYRQDPGLGLRLIYFSYDVKMKEKGDIPEGYSVSREKKERFSLILESASTNQTSMYLCASSFSGPISGNTIYFGEGSWLTVV.

This clonotype was observed a few times. The genes are TRBV14 and TRBJ2-5, with D possibly being TRBD2 (6 bases). Germline V CDR1 and CDR2: SGHDN, FVKESK. This CDR3 has 15 amino acids. V was shortened by 3 bases and J by 1 base, with 12 bases between the two germline ends. The CDR3 spells CASSHDRGIQETQYF. The CDR3 nucleotides read TGTGCCAGCAGCCACGATCGCGGGATCCAAGAGACCCAGTACTTC.

This clonotype appeared many times. CDR3 loop: CASSSLQGAPSTEAFF. In DNA form, the CDR3 reads TGCGCCAGCAGTTCTCTTCAGGGGGCGCCGAGTACTGAAGCTTTCTTT. The gene calls are TRBV5-1 and TRBJ1-1; 8 nucleotides agree with TRBD1. The J segment lost 5 bases and the V segment lost 5 bases, leaving 14 bases of the junction unmatched. Germline lookup yields CDR1 SGHRS and CDR2 YFSETQ. The CDR3 is 16 amino acids.

The chain combines TRBV6-2 or TRBV6-3 with TRBJ2-2; 11 positions match TRBD2. Germline CDR1 and CDR2: MNHEY and SVGEGT. V shed 2 bases and J 1 base; nucleotides not matched to a gene: 6. The CDR3 totals 18 residues. The chain's CDR3 is CASSYLTLAGVNTGELFF. CDR3 sequence (DNA): TGTGCCAGCAGTTACCTAACACTAGCGGGGGTGAACACCGGGGAGCTGTTTTTT.

This clonotype was counted at least ten times. The genes are TRBV29-1 and TRBJ1-1; maybe TRBD1 (5 bases). This CDR3 comprises 13 residues. Trimming cost V 5 bases and J 7 bases, with 17 bases left between them. Germline V gene lookup returns CDR1 SQVTM and CDR2 ANQGSEA. The CDR3 coding sequence is TGCAGCGTTCTCTGGGGGAGGTTGGGTGAAGCTTTCTTT. It codes for CSVLWGRLGEAFF. Full variable domain (remainder filled in from reference TRBV29-1 and TRBJ1-1): SAVISQKPSRDICQRGTSLTIQCQVDSQVTMMFWYRQQPGQSLTLIATANQGSEATYESGFVIDKFPISRPNLTFSTLTVSNMSPEDSSIYLCSVLWGRLGEAFFGQGTRLTVV.

J is TRBJ2-1 and V is TRBV6-6, with D tentatively TRBD1 or TRBD2 (6 bases each). Germline CDR1 and CDR2: MNHNY and SVGAGI (reference sequence). Trimming took off 4 bases at V and 5 bases at J, with 18 bases between the two ends. CDR3 length: 16 residues. The CDR3 loop reads CASSSGLLSGDNEQFF. CDR3 bases: TGTGCCAGCAGTTCGGGACTCCTCTCAGGGGACAATGAGCAGTTCTTC.

The rearrangement links TRBV28 to TRBJ2-5; D gene ambiguous. V was pared by 7 bases and J by 2 bases, with 14 bases between. The CDR3 contains 14 residues. Germline lookup yields CDR1 MDHEN and CDR2 SYDVKM. CDR3 sequence (DNA): TGTGCCAGCATCCCGACGAGTGCACAAGAGACCCAGTACTTC. Its protein product is CASIPTSAQETQYF.

The gene calls are TRBV12-3 or TRBV12-4 and TRBJ2-7, with D unresolved. There are 11 residues in the CDR3. V was trimmed by 3 bases and J by 5 bases, leaving 5 bases between them. The CDR3 region has the DNA TGTGCCAGCAGTTTCTTTGACGAGCAGTACTTC. Amino acid sequence: CASSFFDEQYF.

The genes are TRBV12-3 or TRBV12-4 and TRBJ2-2; a possible D gene is TRBD1 (6 bases). V lost 2 bases, J lost 7 bases, and 14 bases lay in between. This CDR3 has 15 amino acids. Here the CDR3 reads CASSLTQGMCGELFF. CDR3 sequence (DNA): TGTGCCAGCAGTTTAACTCAGGGGATGTGCGGGGAGCTGTTTTTT.

This clonotype is medium-sized (0.01 to 0.1%). The V and J genes are TRBV7-9 and TRBJ1-1; D unclear. Germline V gives CDR1 SEHNR, CDR2 FQNEAQ (reference sequence). Trimming took off 5 bases at V and 4 bases at J, with 14 bases between the two ends. This CDR3 has 14 amino acids. The CDR3 is CASSPHEGVTEAFF. CDR3 DNA sequence: TGTGCCAGCAGCCCACATGAGGGTGTCACTGAAGCTTTCTTT. Complete variable domain (other parts from reference TRBV7-9 and TRBJ1-1): DTGVSQNPRHKITKRGQNVTFRCDPISEHNRLYWYRQTLGQGPEFLTYFQNEAQLEKSRLLSDRFSAERPKGSFSTLEIQRTEQGDSAMYLCASSPHEGVTEAFFGQGTRLTVV.